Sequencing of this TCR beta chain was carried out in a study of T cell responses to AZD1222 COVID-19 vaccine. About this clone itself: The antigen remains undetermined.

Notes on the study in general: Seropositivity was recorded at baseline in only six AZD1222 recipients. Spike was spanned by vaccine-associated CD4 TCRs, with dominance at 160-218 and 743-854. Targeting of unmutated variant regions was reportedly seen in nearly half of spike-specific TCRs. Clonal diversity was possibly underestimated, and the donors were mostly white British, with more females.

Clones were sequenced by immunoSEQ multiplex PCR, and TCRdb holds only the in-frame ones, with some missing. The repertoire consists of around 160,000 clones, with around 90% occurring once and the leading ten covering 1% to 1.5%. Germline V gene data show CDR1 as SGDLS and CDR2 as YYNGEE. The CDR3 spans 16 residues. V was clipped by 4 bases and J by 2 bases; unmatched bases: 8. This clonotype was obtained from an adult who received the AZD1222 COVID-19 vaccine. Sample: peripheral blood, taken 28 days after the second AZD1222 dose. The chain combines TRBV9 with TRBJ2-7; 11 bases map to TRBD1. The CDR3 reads CASSRTPGQGAYEQYF. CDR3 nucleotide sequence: TGTGCCAGCAGCAGAACTCCGGGACAGGGGGCCTACGAGCAGTACTTC.